This T cell receptor beta chain was captured by sequencing in a study of OX40 agonist ivuxolimab in advanced cancers. Study-wide background: Mean age approximately 59 years, range about 20 to 79; around 80% male. Three patients had partial responses: one hepatocellular carcinoma, two cutaneous melanoma.

The V end was cut by 7 bases, the J end by 6 bases, with 19 bases between. Looked up from germline, CDR1 is SGHNT and CDR2 is YENEEA. The CDR3 runs to 15 residues. Patients were ineligible given autoimmune disease history or systemic immunosuppression. At baseline, cycle 4 day 1, and cycle 7 day 1, blood was sampled. Data came from immunoSEQ multiplex PCR; TCRdb stores just in-frame clones and leaves some out. The sample comprises about 60,000 clones, 85% to 90% of which are singletons, and more than 1.5% rests with the top ten. The sequence came from an adult with an advanced solid tumor such as melanoma, head and neck, liver or kidney cancer. The chain combines TRBV11-3 with TRBJ2-4, with D tentatively TRBD1 (6 bases). The sample in question was CD4+ or CD8+ T cells sorted from blood, obtained in a trial of the OX40 agonist ivuxolimab. CDR3 in amino acids: CASTPRWGPGNIQYF. CDR3 nucleotides: TGTGCCAGCACCCCCAGATGGGGGCCGGGAAACATTCAGTACTTC.